This passage covers 30 T cell receptor beta chains from one sample sequenced in a study of blood T cells in healthy people across ages. Next came a second PCR, run for about 6 to 12 cycles, which used a sample-barcoded 5' primer along with a J-beta primer mix. TCRdb recomputed calls from the 5' RACE reads with MiXCR, one row per CDR3 protein. The sample holds about 1.8 million distinct CDR3 sequences, roughly 49% seen once. Sequenced sample: blood. These receptors were taken from a woman between 35 and 50 years old in good health.

The table lists this clonotype with a few counts. This chain connects TRBV9 to TRBJ2-5, with D tentatively TRBD1 or TRBD2 (7 bases each). The CDR3 length is 17 residues. Per the germline V gene, CDR1 is SGDLS and CDR2 is YYNGEE. Deletions cut 4 bases from V and 6 bases from J, with 25 bases between. This CDR3 reads CASSPFPGGGAGKTQYF. DNA for the CDR3: TGTGCCAGCAGCCCTTTCCCAGGGGGGGGGGCCGGGAAGACCCAGTACTTC.

This clonotype was detected a few times. The V call is TRBV5-1, the J call TRBJ2-1, with D perhaps TRBD1 (5 bases). This CDR3 is 13 amino acids long. V lost 4 bases to trimming and J lost 4 bases, with 9 bases between them. Germline-derived CDR1 and CDR2 are SGHRS and YFSETQ. For the CDR3, the DNA is TGCGCCAGCAGCCCGGACAATTACAATGAGCAGTTCTTC. The encoded protein is CASSPDNYNEQFF.

The chain uses TRBV2 and TRBJ2-3; D perhaps matches TRBD1 (5 bases). The CDR3 loop spans 15 amino acids. The V end lost 2 bases, the J end lost 4 bases, and 13 bases lay between the germline ends. Germline assignment: CDR1 SNHLY and CDR2 FYNNEI. DNA of the CDR3: TGTGCCAGCAGTGAACAAAGGCAGGGCTCAGATACGCAGTATTTT. Encoded protein: CASSEQRQGSDTQYF.

The chain carries TRBV4-1 and TRBJ2-4; TRBD2 agrees at 8 bases. The junction had 4 bases not matched to a gene; V was cut back by 3 bases and J by 6 bases. The CDR3 is 14 amino acids. CDR1 and CDR2 (germline): MGHRA, YSYEKL. CDR3 coding DNA: TGCGCCAGCAGCCACGACGGACTAGCAAACATTCAGTACTTC. This sequence encodes CASSHDGLANIQYF.

This CDR3 is CASRPTSGDLYNEQFF. The CDR3 DNA reads TGTGCCAGCAGGCCGACTAGCGGGGACCTCTACAATGAGCAGTTCTTC. The chain is built from TRBV6-5 and TRBJ2-1, with 11 nucleotides matching TRBD2. CDR1 MNHEY and CDR2 SVGAGI come from the germline V gene. Trimming at V came to 6 bases and at J to 3 bases, leaving 7 bases not matched to a gene. CDR3 length equals 16 residues.

This clonotype has a handful of counts. The chain employs TRBV4-3 and TRBJ2-4; 7 nucleotides align to TRBD1. CDR3 length: 15 residues. V shed 3 bases, J shed 1 base, and the junction held 3 bases outside the gene matches. Germline loops: CDR1 LGHNA, CDR2 YSLEER. The CDR3 coding sequence is TGCGCCAGCAGCCACGACAGGGTGGCCAAAAACATTCAGTACTTC. Its protein product is CASSHDRVAKNIQYF.

With regard to this clonotype: The junction and the germline gene differ at one end; a read error may be behind it. V is TRBV4-1 and J is TRBJ2-5, with D possibly called TRBD1 or TRBD2 (7 bases each). CDR1 and CDR2 from the germline V gene are MGHRA and YSYEKL. The CDR3 loop spans 14 amino acids. CDR3 in amino acids: CASSQGGPQETQYF. The CDR3 DNA is TGTGCCAGCAGCCAGGGGGGGCCCCAAGAGACCCAGTACTTC.

The chain carries TRBV7-2 and TRBJ1-4; no clear D. CDR1 is SGHTA and CDR2 is FQGNSA in the germline V gene. This CDR3 has 15 residues. V was pared by 5 bases and J by 8 bases, with 18 bases between. The CDR3 nucleotides are TGTGCCAGCAGCCGAGCGGGCCCCGGCGGAGAAAAACTGTTTTTT. Amino acid sequence: CASSRAGPGGEKLFF.

This clonotype turned up a few times. This chain uses TRBV6-5 with TRBJ2-7, with D perhaps matching TRBD2 (6 bases). From germline, CDR1 is MNHEY and CDR2 SVGAGI. This CDR3 spans 14 amino acids. Trimming cost V 6 bases and J 1 base, with 13 bases left between them. This CDR3 is CASRTRLESYEQYF. The CDR3 nucleotides read TGTGCCAGCAGAACCAGACTAGAGTCCTACGAGCAGTACTTC.

There are a few counts of this clonotype. The rearrangement joins TRBV28 to TRBJ2-5; maybe TRBD1 (5 bases). Trimming removed 9 bases from V and 1 base from J, with 21 bases in between. CDR1 is MDHEN, CDR2 SYDVKM, per germline. The CDR3 spans 16 residues. In nucleotides, the CDR3 is TGTGCCAGTAGGCCCCCAGCCGACAGCACCCAAGAGACCCAGTACTTC. Its translation: CASRPPADSTQETQYF.

The V call is TRBV7-2, the J call TRBJ1-2; perhaps TRBD1 as D (5 bases). Germline V gene data show CDR1 as SGHTA and CDR2 as FQGNSA. CDR3 length: 15 amino acids. The germline V and J ends were trimmed by 7 bases and 5 bases, with 20 bases remaining between them. CDR3 nucleotides: TGTGCCAGCACCCGGGCGCTAGGGGCGCGGTATGGCTACACCTTC. Amino acids: CASTRALGARYGYTF. The full variable domain, its missing parts supplied by reference TRBV7-2 and TRBJ1-2, is GAGVSQSPSNKVTEKGKDVELRCDPISGHTALYWYRQSLGQGLEFLIYFQGNSAPDKSGLPSDRFSAERTGGSVSTLTIQRTQQEDSAVYLCASTRALGARYGYTFGSGTRLTVV.

This clonotype has a handful of counts. This chain connects TRBV7-8 to TRBJ1-1; no definite D call. V lost 1 base and J 3 bases, leaving 6 bases between the germline ends. This CDR3 has 13 amino acids. Per germline, CDR1 SGHVS and CDR2 FQNEAQ. Here the CDR3 reads CASSLERYTEAFF. DNA for the CDR3: TGTGCCAGCAGCTTAGAAAGGTACACTGAAGCTTTCTTT.

The V call is TRBV6-5, the J call TRBJ2-3, with TRBD2 matching over 7 bases. The germline V gene encodes CDR1 MNHEY and CDR2 SVGAGI. This CDR3 has 14 residues. The junction had 9 bases not matched to a gene; V was cut back by 4 bases and J by 8 bases. The CDR3 bases are TGTGCCAGCAGTTCGGGGACGGGGAGGGGTACGCAGTATTTT. This codes for CASSSGTGRGTQYF.

The gene calls are TRBV24-1 and TRBJ2-1, with 11 bases that match TRBD2. CDR1 and CDR2 (germline): KGHDR, SFDVKD. CDR3 length equals 16 residues. J lost 7 bases, V lost 3 bases, and 7 bases had no gene match. CDR3 amino acids: CATSDISGGAMNEQFF. The CDR3 nucleotides are TGTGCCACCAGTGATATTAGCGGGGGGGCCATGAATGAGCAGTTCTTC.

V and J are TRBV9 and TRBJ2-1; unclear D gene. V gave up 0 bases and J gave up 8 bases, with 21 bases separating them. Germline CDR1 SGDLS, CDR2 YYNGEE. There are 17 residues in the CDR3. CDR3 bases: TGTGCCAGCAGCGTAGCGGTGCTAGGGCCAAAGGACGATGAGCAGTTCTTC. Its protein is CASSVAVLGPKDDEQFF.

The gene calls are TRBV6-4 and TRBJ2-1, with TRBD1 as a possible D gene (6 bases). V dropped 4 bases and J dropped 5 bases, with 9 bases sitting between them. Germline V gives CDR1 MRHNA, CDR2 SNTAGT. The CDR3 length is 13 residues. CDR3 in DNA: TGTGCCAGCAGTGTTCAGGGGCACAATGAGCAGTTCTTC. Protein sequence: CASSVQGHNEQFF.

V gene TRBV20-1 combines with J gene TRBJ2-4, with no clear D. This CDR3 is 15 amino acids long. V lost 0 bases, J lost 7 bases, and 16 bases lay in between. CDR1 DFQATT and CDR2 SNEGSKA come from the germline V gene (reference sequence). CDR3: CSAREPILKANIQYF. DNA for the CDR3: TGCAGTGCTAGAGAGCCGATCCTAAAGGCGAACATTCAGTACTTC.

J is TRBJ2-5 and V is TRBV12-3 or TRBV12-4, with TRBD1 matching 10 bases. The J call may be faulty, since TRBJ2-7 better matches the DNA end. The CDR3 length is 14 residues. CDR3 protein: CASSFRDRGREQYF. DNA for the CDR3: TGTGCCAGCAGTTTCCGGGACAGGGGCCGCGAGCAGTACTTC.

The J gene is TRBJ2-5, the V gene TRBV7-2; D assignment may be TRBD1 or TRBD2 (6 bases each). Trimming shortened V by 1 base and J by 5 bases, and 14 bases separated the two germline ends. In germline, CDR1 is SGHTA, CDR2 FQGNSA. CDR3 size: 15 residues. The DNA for the CDR3 is TGTGCCAGCAGCTTAGGGGGGGCAAGAGAGGAGACCCAGTACTTC. Its protein product is CASSLGGAREETQYF.

In nucleotides, the CDR3 is TGTGCCAGCAGTTACTCCCCCCGTCCGAAAAACATCGGGACAGATACGCAGTATTTT. Protein product: CASSYSPRPKNIGTDTQYF. The rearrangement links TRBV6-5 to TRBJ2-3; D is undetermined. The CDR3 consists of 19 residues. In germline, CDR1 is MNHEY, CDR2 SVGAGI. Trimming removed 0 bases from V and 3 bases from J, with 22 bases in between.

This sequence joins TRBV10-3 and TRBJ1-1; D gene ambiguous. Trimming left V 2 bases short and J 1 base short, with 8 bases between. The CDR3 loop spans 14 amino acids. CDR1 and CDR2 from the germline V gene are ENHRY and SYGVKD. The CDR3 DNA reads as TGTGCCATCAGTGAGCCGGGAAAGAACACTGAAGCTTTCTTT. Translating gives CAISEPGKNTEAFF.

This clonotype was counted a single time. J is TRBJ2-6 and V is TRBV5-1; D is perhaps TRBD1 (6 bases). The V end was cut by 2 bases, the J end by 2 bases, with 8 bases between. This CDR3 contains 15 residues. Germline-derived CDR1 and CDR2 are SGHRS and YFSETQ. CDR3 coding DNA: TGCGCCAGCAGCTTAGGACAGACTGGGGCCAACGTCCTGACTTTC. Protein product: CASSLGQTGANVLTF.

V is TRBV7-2 and J is TRBJ2-7, with 12 bases lining up with TRBD2. V shed 1 base, J shed 7 bases, and the junction held 17 bases outside the gene matches. The CDR3 has 19 amino acids. Germline V gene sequence: CDR1 SGHTA, CDR2 FQGNSA. The DNA for the CDR3 is TGTGCCAGCAGCTTAGGGTCTAGCGGGGGGGCCCGAGCGGTGAATGAGCAGTACTTC. It codes for CASSLGSSGGARAVNEQYF.

The J gene is TRBJ1-2, the V gene TRBV4-3, with no clear D. In germline, CDR1 is LGHNA, CDR2 YSLEER. V was cut by 1 base and J by 4 bases, with 10 bases left in between. CDR3 length: 14 amino acids. The chain's CDR3 is CASSQVHSPYGYTF. The CDR3 nucleotides read TGCGCCAGCAGCCAAGTCCACAGCCCCTATGGCTACACCTTC.

This clonotype was detected only a few times. The chain couples TRBV12-3 or TRBV12-4 to TRBJ1-6, with D uncertain. This CDR3 comprises 14 residues. The germline V and J ends were trimmed by 2 bases and 6 bases, with 8 bases remaining between them. In DNA form, the CDR3 reads TGTGCCAGCAGTTTAAGCGGAATTAATTCACCCCTCCACTTT. Translating gives CASSLSGINSPLHF.

V usage is TRBV2 and J usage is TRBJ1-2; a possible D gene is TRBD1 (6 bases). The CDR3 extends over 16 amino acids. CDR1 is SNHLY, CDR2 FYNNEI, per germline. V lost 8 bases, J lost 0 bases, and 19 bases lay in between. The CDR3 is CASEHDRSQTNYGYTF. The CDR3 nucleotides read TGTGCCAGCGAACATGACAGGAGCCAAACTAACTATGGCTACACCTTC.

This clonotype was seen ten or more times. CDR3 sequence reads: CASSPMDRVYEQYF. CDR3 nucleotide sequence: TGTGCCAGCAGTCCCATGGACAGGGTCTACGAGCAGTACTTC. The genes are TRBV28 and TRBJ2-7; 8 bases line up with TRBD1. This CDR3 region has 14 residues. V trimming: 5 bases; J trimming: 3 bases; junction bases outside the gene matches: 6. Germline V gives CDR1 MDHEN, CDR2 SYDVKM.

This clonotype has only one observation. A read error is possible here, since a much larger clone lies one base away. The rearrangement links TRBV7-2 to TRBJ1-6; no clear D gene. This CDR3 comprises 12 residues. The V gene's germline CDR1 is SGHTA and CDR2 FQGNSA. Trimming pared 2 bases from V and 5 bases from J, leaving 1 base between. CDR3 amino acids: CASSLHNSPLHF. CDR3 in DNA: TGTGCCAGCAGCTTACATAATTCACCCCTCCACTTT.

The chain uses TRBV20-1 and TRBJ2-7, with D possibly being TRBD1 (5 bases). CDR1 DFQATT and CDR2 SNEGSKA come from the germline V gene (reference sequence). Trimming took 2 bases from V and 3 from J, leaving 14 bases between them. CDR3 length equals 14 residues. In nucleotides, the CDR3 is TGCAGTGCTAGATCAGAACAGGCGCTCTACGAGCAGTACTTC. Translating it yields CSARSEQALYEQYF.

To note about this clonotype: A read error is possible here, since a much larger clone lies one base away. The chain employs TRBV5-6 and TRBJ2-1, with D unclear. CDR3 length: 16 residues. Between the trimmed V and J ends, which lost 4 bases and 0 bases, there was a span of 14 bases. Per the germline V gene, CDR1 is SGHDT and CDR2 is YYEEEE. CDR3 sequence (DNA): TGTGCCAGCAGCCGTAGGTGGGGAAACTCCTACAATGAGCAGTTCTTC. Its protein product is CASSRRWGNSYNEQFF.